One T cell receptor (beta chain) is described in this entry. This entry is derived from a study of blood T cell repertoires in COVID-19. The overall study: Acute-phase and convalescent COVID-19 samples originated in the United States, Italy and Spain. PBMCs, B-cell-depleted T cells, or T cells provided the cDNA or gDNA that made up the material.

Authors' processing steps: Nucleated cell number was recorded as an estimate derived from reference gene primer amplification. The method was immunoSEQ multiplex PCR; TCRdb's version includes in-frame clones alone and lacks a portion of them. V and J calls and clone size are given by that table; D and trimming were obtained from the DNA. This sample has about 250,000 clones; approximately 85% occur once, and the top ten carry about 9.1%. The source of this sequence is a woman in her fifties or sixties with acute COVID-19. Sequenced: PBMCs or T cells enriched from blood (not recorded which).

CDR3 in amino acids: CASSPNRGFEKLFF. CDR3 nucleotide sequence: TGTGCCAGTAGCCCTAATAGGGGATTTGAAAAACTGTTTTTT. The chain uses TRBV19 and TRBJ1-4; possible D gene TRBD1, 5 bases. V shed 6 bases and J shed 7 bases, with 15 bases lying between them. This CDR3 region has 14 residues. CDR1 and CDR2 (germline): LNHDA, SQIVND (reference sequence).